A single sample is the source of the 25 T cell receptor beta chains below, sequenced in a study of ipilimumab plus nivolumab after autologous stem cell transplantation. TCRdb's copy holds only in-frame clones and misses some; the assay was immunoSEQ multiplex PCR. The sample consists of 40,000 to 45,000 clones, more than 85% of them appearing once. The specimen was PBMCs, collected in a trial of ipilimumab plus nivolumab as post-transplant consolidation. The receptors come from a male donor with multiple myeloma.

This clone is a singleton in its sample. The chain employs TRBV7-2 and TRBJ1-2; D is ambiguous. Germline V lookup: CDR1 SGHTA, CDR2 FQGNSA. The CDR3 spans 18 residues. V gave up 3 bases and J gave up 3 bases, with 23 bases separating them. CDR3 protein: CASSFRPTYALPHYGYTF. CDR3 in DNA: TGTGCCAGCAGCTTCCGCCCGACGTATGCACTACCCCACTATGGCTACACCTTC.

This CDR3 reads CAWGSGERAYEQYF. CDR3 in DNA: TGTGCCTGGGGATCAGGGGAGAGGGCGTACGAGCAGTACTTC. The gene calls are TRBV30 and TRBJ2-7, with D possibly TRBD1 on 6 matching bases. The CDR3 has 14 amino acids. Trimming stripped 5 bases from V and 4 bases from J, with 18 bases between. Germline V gene lookup returns CDR1 GTSNPN and CDR2 SVGIG (reference sequence). The variable domain in full, with the rest retrieved from reference TRBV30 and TRBJ2-7, is SQTIHQWPATLVQPVGSPLSLECTVEGTSNPNLYWYRQAAGRGLQLLFYSVGIGQISSEVPQNLSASRPQDRQFILSSKKLLLSDSGFYLCAWGSGERAYEQYFGPGTRLTVT.

The V call is TRBV7-9, the J call TRBJ2-1; maybe TRBD2 (5 bases). Looked up from germline, CDR1 is SEHNR and CDR2 is FQNEAQ (reference sequence). The CDR3 sequence is 13 residues long. The V end was cut by 3 bases, the J end by 7 bases, with 10 bases between. The CDR3 reads CASSLPSLNEQFF. The CDR3 coding sequence is TGTGCCAGCAGCTTGCCTAGCTTAAATGAGCAGTTCTTC. The variable domain in full, with the rest retrieved from reference TRBV7-9 and TRBJ2-1, is DTGVSQNPRHKITKRGQNVTFRCDPISEHNRLYWYRQTLGQGPEFLTYFQNEAQLEKSRLLSDRFSAERPKGSFSTLEIQRTEQGDSAMYLCASSLPSLNEQFFGPGTRLTVL.

This chain joins TRBV4-3 and TRBJ2-7; tentatively, D is TRBD1 (6 bases). V lost 0 bases to trimming and J lost 1 base, with 7 bases between them. CDR3 length: 14 residues. Germline-derived CDR1 and CDR2 are LGHNA and YSLEER. The CDR3 bases are TGCGCCAGCAGCCAAGACAGGGGTTCCTACGAGCAGTACTTC. It encodes CASSQDRGSYEQYF.

The gene calls are TRBV19 and TRBJ1-4; the match to TRBD1 covers 9 bases. The V segment lost 3 bases and the J segment 8 bases; nucleotides outside the gene matches: 4. The CDR3 runs 14 residues. Germline CDR1 reads LNHDA; CDR2 reads SQIVND (reference sequence). DNA for the CDR3: TGTGCCAGTAGTATCGGACAGGGGCGGGAAAAACTGTTTTTT. Protein product: CASSIGQGREKLFF.

The chain recombines TRBV2 with TRBJ1-6, with 7 bases aligning to TRBD1. Germline V gene sequence: CDR1 SNHLY, CDR2 FYNNEI. J lost 6 bases, V lost 5 bases, and 7 bases had no gene match. The CDR3 consists of 15 residues. CDR3: CASSFQGGRNSPLHF. The CDR3 nucleotides read TGTGCCAGCAGTTTTCAGGGGGGACGTAATTCACCCCTCCACTTT.

The rearrangement joins TRBV19 to TRBJ2-6; 9 nucleotides agree with TRBD1. Germline V gene data show CDR1 as LNHDA and CDR2 as SQIVND (reference sequence). V shed 6 bases, J shed 4 bases, and the junction held 16 bases outside the gene matches. CDR3 length: 19 amino acids. The CDR3 nucleotides read TGTGCCAGTAGAGCCGGGACAGGGAATCGGCCAGCCGGGGCCAACGTCCTGACTTTC. Translation gives CASRAGTGNRPAGANVLTF.

The sample holds a few counts of this clone. V and J are TRBV9 and TRBJ2-7; 7 nucleotides align to TRBD1. The V gene end was trimmed by 1 base and the J gene end by 3 bases; junction bases not matched to a gene: 4. Germline CDR1 and CDR2: SGDLS and YYNGEE. This CDR3 has 14 residues. Written as DNA, the CDR3 is TGTGCCAGCAGCGTACGGGACAGCAGCTACGAGCAGTACTTC. As protein: CASSVRDSSYEQYF.

The chain has TRBV28 and TRBJ2-1; the match to TRBD2 covers 7 bases. V was pared by 2 bases and J by 15 bases, with 19 bases of the junction left unmatched. This CDR3 region has 16 residues. Germline assignment: CDR1 MDHEN and CDR2 SYDVKM. This chain's CDR3 is CASSLRASGPQISWFF. The CDR3 nucleotides are TGTGCCAGCAGTTTAAGGGCTAGCGGACCCCAGATTTCATGGTTCTTC.

In its sample, this clone was seen a few times. V and J are TRBV5-5 and TRBJ2-7; D possibly corresponds to TRBD1 (6 bases). Trimming took off 0 bases at V and 6 bases at J, with 7 bases between the two ends. Germline V gene data show CDR1 as SGHKS and CDR2 as YYEKEE (reference sequence). This CDR3 region has 12 residues. CDR3 DNA: TGTGCCAGCAGCTTGGGAGGGGGCGAGCAGTACTTC. Amino acid sequence: CASSLGGGEQYF. The full variable domain, completed using reference TRBV5-5 and TRBJ2-7, is DAGVTQSPTHLIKTRGQQVTLRCSPISGHKSVSWYQQVLGQGPQFIFQYYEKEERGRGNFPDRFSARQFPNYSSELNVNALLLGDSALYLCASSLGGGEQYFGPGTRLTVT.

The chain carries TRBV7-8 and TRBJ2-2, with D uncertain. The germline gives CDR1 SGHVS, CDR2 FQNEAQ. This CDR3 has 14 amino acids. V lost 2 bases to trimming and J lost 1 base, with 5 bases between them. In nucleotides, the CDR3 is TGTGCCAGCAGCTTACAAGGGAACACCGGGGAGCTGTTTTTT. It codes for CASSLQGNTGELFF.

This clone appeared a single time. The chain is built from TRBV19 and TRBJ1-2, with a weak D call TRBD1 (5 bases). Trimming cost V 1 base and J 6 bases, with 12 bases left between them. Germline loops: CDR1 LNHDA, CDR2 SQIVND (reference sequence). This CDR3 has 14 amino acids. CDR3 protein: CASSIVGESDGYTF. The DNA for the CDR3 is TGTGCCAGTAGTATAGTAGGGGAGAGCGATGGCTACACCTTC. Full variable domain (rest looked up from reference TRBV19 and TRBJ1-2): DGGITQSPKYLFRKEGQNVTLSCEQNLNHDAMYWYRQDPGQGLRLIYYSQIVNDFQKGDIAEGYSVSREKKESFPLTVTSAQKNPTAFYLCASSIVGESDGYTFGSGTRLTVV.

J is TRBJ2-5 and V is TRBV18; 9 positions match TRBD1. Per germline, CDR1 KGHSH and CDR2 LQKENI. J was trimmed by 5 bases and V by 3 bases; bases with no gene match: 7. The CDR3 runs to 15 residues. The CDR3 sequence: CASSPPQGAVETQYF. In nucleotides, the CDR3 is TGTGCCAGCTCACCCCCACAGGGGGCGGTGGAGACCCAGTACTTC.

In nucleotides, the CDR3 is TGTGCCAGCAGTTACTCGCCAGGGGGCGGAGAAAAACTGTTTTTT. Translating it yields CASSYSPGGGEKLFF. The rearrangement links TRBV6-5 to TRBJ1-4, with 8 bases aligning to TRBD1. The CDR3 consists of 15 residues. CDR1 MNHEY and CDR2 SVGAGI come from the germline V gene. With 0 bases clipped from V and 8 bases from J, the junction kept 5 bases outside the gene matches.

The chain joins TRBV28 to TRBJ2-5; tentatively, D is TRBD2 (6 bases). Trimming removed 5 bases from V and 2 bases from J, with 15 bases in between. This CDR3 comprises 15 residues. Germline CDR1 reads MDHEN; CDR2 reads SYDVKM. The CDR3 is CASSSNSGRQETQYF. For the CDR3, the DNA is TGTGCCAGCAGTAGCAACTCCGGGAGACAAGAGACCCAGTACTTC.

This clone was seen a single time. The chain uses TRBV7-2 and TRBJ2-7; 9 nucleotides agree with TRBD1. Germline values: CDR1 SGHTA, CDR2 FQGNSA. Losses at the gene ends were 5 bases for V and 6 bases for J; bases not matched to a gene: 11. CDR3 size: 15 residues. CDR3 coding DNA: TGTGCCAGCAGCCTCTCTACGACAGGGGGAGCCGAGCAGTACTTC. Protein product: CASSLSTTGGAEQYF.

To note about this clone: Other DNA sequences in the same sample also yield this CDR3. CDR3 sequence (DNA): TGTGCCAGCAGCGTGGGGGTTTCCTACGAGCAGTACTTC. As protein: CASSVGVSYEQYF. The J gene is TRBJ2-7, the V gene TRBV9; tentatively, D is TRBD1 or TRBD2 (5 bases each). V dropped 2 bases and J dropped 1 base, with 7 bases sitting between them. The length of the CDR3 is 13 residues. CDR1 is SGDLS, CDR2 YYNGEE, per germline.

The genes are TRBV6-6 and TRBJ1-2; 9 bases are shared with TRBD1. This CDR3 region has 16 residues. V dropped 4 bases and J dropped 2; count of bases not matched to a gene: 8. Germline lookup yields CDR1 MNHNY and CDR2 SVGAGI (reference sequence). The CDR3 spells CASSSRRTGANYGYTF. The CDR3 DNA reads as TGTGCCAGCAGTTCGCGCCGGACAGGGGCAAACTATGGCTACACCTTC.

The chain combines TRBV9 with TRBJ1-2, with a possible D match to TRBD1 (5 bases). The CDR3 has 13 amino acids. V lost 0 bases to trimming and J lost 6 bases, with 9 bases between them. Germline V CDR1 and CDR2: SGDLS, YYNGEE. CDR3 DNA: TGTGCCAGCAGCGTAGTGATGGGGGATGGCTACACCTTC. This translates into CASSVVMGDGYTF.

This sequence joins TRBV4-3 and TRBJ2-1, with 9 bases matching TRBD1. Unmatched junction bases numbered 5, after V lost 3 bases and J lost 2 bases. This CDR3 is built from 16 residues. From germline, CDR1 is LGHNA and CDR2 YSLEER. The CDR3 here is CASSQFRDRAYNEQFF. The CDR3 DNA reads as TGCGCCAGCAGCCAGTTCCGGGACAGGGCCTACAATGAGCAGTTCTTC.

The chain links TRBV28 to TRBJ2-2; 8 nucleotides line up with TRBD2. The V segment lost 8 bases and the J segment 7 bases; nucleotides outside the gene matches: 12. Per germline, CDR1 MDHEN and CDR2 SYDVKM. This CDR3 is built from 15 residues. The CDR3 DNA follows: TGTGCCAGCTCAACCAGAGCGGGAGTTGGCGGGGAGCTGTTTTTT. Amino acids: CASSTRAGVGGELFF.

The chain links TRBV4-3 to TRBJ2-2; D remains ambiguous. CDR3 length: 15 amino acids. Germline CDR1 LGHNA, CDR2 YSLEER. With 6 bases removed from V and 2 bases from J, the gap between germline ends came to 13 bases. The CDR3, as DNA: TGCGCCAGCAGTCCCGGTGGGATCAACACCGGGGAGCTGTTTTTT. Translated: CASSPGGINTGELFF.

The CDR3 reads CASSFEVSNQPQHF. Written as DNA, the CDR3 is TGTGCCAGCAGCTTCGAGGTTAGCAATCAGCCCCAGCATTTT. This chain connects TRBV5-5 to TRBJ1-5; the D is unclear. The CDR3 spans 14 residues. Germline CDR1 reads SGHKS; CDR2 reads YYEKEE (reference sequence). The V end lost 2 bases, the J end lost 0 bases, and 6 bases lay between the germline ends.

The J gene is TRBJ1-5, the V gene TRBV6-1, with D maybe TRBD1 (5 bases). V lost 7 bases, J lost 1 base, and 8 bases lay in between. This CDR3 has 13 residues. The V gene's germline CDR1 is MNHNS and CDR2 SASEGT. Written as DNA, the CDR3 is TGTGCCAGCAACCGACAGAGCAATCAGCCCCAGCATTTT. Amino acids: CASNRQSNQPQHF.

V is TRBV4-2 and J is TRBJ1-1; TRBD1 aligns across 7 bases. CDR3 length equals 16 residues. Per germline, CDR1 LGHNA and CDR2 YNFKEQ. J gave up 4 bases and V 3 bases, and 11 bases lay outside the gene matches. CDR3 sequence (DNA): TGTGCCAGCAGCCAGGACCATCAACAGGGGCGCACTGAAGCTTTCTTT. Its protein is CASSQDHQQGRTEAFF.